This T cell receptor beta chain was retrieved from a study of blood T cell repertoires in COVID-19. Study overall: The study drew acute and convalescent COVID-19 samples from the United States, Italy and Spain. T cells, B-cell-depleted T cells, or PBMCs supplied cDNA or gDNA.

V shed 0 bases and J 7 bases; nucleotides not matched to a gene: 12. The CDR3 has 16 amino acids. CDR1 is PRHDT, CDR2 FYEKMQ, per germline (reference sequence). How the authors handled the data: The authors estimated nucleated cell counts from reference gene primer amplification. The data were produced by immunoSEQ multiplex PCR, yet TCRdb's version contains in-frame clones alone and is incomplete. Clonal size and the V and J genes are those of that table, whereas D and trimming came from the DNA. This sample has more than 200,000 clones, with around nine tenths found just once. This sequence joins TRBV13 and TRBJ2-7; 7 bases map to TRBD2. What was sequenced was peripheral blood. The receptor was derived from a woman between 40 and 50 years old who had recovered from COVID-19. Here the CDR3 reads CASSLGRVTGEGEQYF. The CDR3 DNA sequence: TGTGCCAGCAGCTTAGGACGCGTGACGGGGGAGGGGGAGCAGTACTTC.